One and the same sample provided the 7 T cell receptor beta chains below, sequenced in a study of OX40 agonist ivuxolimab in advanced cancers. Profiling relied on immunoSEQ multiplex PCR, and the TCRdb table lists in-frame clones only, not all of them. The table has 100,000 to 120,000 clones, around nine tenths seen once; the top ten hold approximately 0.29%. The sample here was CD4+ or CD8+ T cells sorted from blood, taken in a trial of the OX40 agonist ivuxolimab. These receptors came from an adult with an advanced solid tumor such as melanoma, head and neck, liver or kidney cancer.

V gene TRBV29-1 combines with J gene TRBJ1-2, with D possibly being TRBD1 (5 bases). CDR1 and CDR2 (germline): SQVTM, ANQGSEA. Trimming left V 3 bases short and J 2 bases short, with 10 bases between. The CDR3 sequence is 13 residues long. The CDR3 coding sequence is TGCAGCGTTGACGAGGGGCAGAACTATGGCTACACCTTC. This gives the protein CSVDEGQNYGYTF.

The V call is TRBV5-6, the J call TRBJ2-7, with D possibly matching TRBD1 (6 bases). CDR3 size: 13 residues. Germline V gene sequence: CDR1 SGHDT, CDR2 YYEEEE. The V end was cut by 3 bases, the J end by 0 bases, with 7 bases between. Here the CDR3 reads CASSWDNSYEQYF. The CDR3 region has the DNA TGTGCCAGCAGCTGGGACAACTCCTACGAGCAGTACTTC. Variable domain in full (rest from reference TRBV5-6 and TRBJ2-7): DAGVTQSPTHLIKTRGQQVTLRCSPKSGHDTVSWYQQALGQGPQFIFQYYEEEERQRGNFPDRFSGHQFPNYSSELNVNALLLGDSALYLCASSWDNSYEQYFGPGTRLTVT.

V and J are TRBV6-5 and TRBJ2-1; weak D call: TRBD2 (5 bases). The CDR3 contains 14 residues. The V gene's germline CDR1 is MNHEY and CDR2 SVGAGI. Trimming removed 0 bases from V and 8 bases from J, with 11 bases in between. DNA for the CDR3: TGTGCCAGCAGTTACTCATTACTAGTGGATGAGCAGTTCTTC. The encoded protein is CASSYSLLVDEQFF.

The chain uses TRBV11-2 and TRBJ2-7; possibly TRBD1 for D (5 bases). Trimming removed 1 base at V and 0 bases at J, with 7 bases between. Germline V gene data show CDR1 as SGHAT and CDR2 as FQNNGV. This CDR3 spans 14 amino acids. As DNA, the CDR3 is TGTGCCAGCAGCTTAGGCGACAGCTCCTACGAGCAGTACTTC. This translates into CASSLGDSSYEQYF.

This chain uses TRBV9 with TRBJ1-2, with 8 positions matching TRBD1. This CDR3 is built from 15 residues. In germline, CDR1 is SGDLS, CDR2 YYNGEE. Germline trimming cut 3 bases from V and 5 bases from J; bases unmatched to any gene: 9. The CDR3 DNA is TGTGCCAGCAGCGCGGACAGGGAGTGGAGATATGGCTACACCTTC. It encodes CASSADREWRYGYTF.

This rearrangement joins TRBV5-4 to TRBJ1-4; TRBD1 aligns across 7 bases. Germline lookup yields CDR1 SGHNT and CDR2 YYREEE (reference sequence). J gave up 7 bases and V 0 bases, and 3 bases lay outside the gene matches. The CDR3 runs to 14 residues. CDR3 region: CASSLGQGGEKLFF. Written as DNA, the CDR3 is TGTGCCAGCAGCTTGGGACAGGGAGGTGAAAAACTGTTTTTT.

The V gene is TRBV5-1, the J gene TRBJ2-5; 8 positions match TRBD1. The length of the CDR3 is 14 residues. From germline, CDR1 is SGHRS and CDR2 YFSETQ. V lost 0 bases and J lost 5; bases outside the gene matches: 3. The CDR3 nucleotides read TGCGCCAGCAGCTTGGCCGGGGACAGGGAGACCCAGTACTTC. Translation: CASSLAGDRETQYF.